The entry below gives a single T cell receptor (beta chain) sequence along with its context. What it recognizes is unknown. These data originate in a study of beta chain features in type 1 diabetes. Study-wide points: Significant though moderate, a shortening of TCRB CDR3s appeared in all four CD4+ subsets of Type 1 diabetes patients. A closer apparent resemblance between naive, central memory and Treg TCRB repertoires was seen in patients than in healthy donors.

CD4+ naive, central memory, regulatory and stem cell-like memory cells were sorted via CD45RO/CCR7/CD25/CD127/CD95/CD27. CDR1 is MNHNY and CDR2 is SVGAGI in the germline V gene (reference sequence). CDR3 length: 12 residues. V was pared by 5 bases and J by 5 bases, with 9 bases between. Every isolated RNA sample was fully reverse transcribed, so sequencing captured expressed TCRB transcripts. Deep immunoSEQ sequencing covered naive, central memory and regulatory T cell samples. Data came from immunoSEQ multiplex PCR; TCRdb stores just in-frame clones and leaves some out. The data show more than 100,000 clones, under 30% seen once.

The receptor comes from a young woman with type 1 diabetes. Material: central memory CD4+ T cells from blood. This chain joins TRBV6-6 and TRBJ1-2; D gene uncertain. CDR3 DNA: TGTGCCAGCAGTCACGGAGAATATGGCTACACCTTC. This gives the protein CASSHGEYGYTF.